The following is a T cell receptor (beta chain) sequence with its context. The entry originates in a study of blood T cell repertoires in COVID-19. The germline CDR1 and CDR2 sequences are KGHSH and LQKENI. The J segment lost 4 bases and the V segment lost 3 bases, leaving 14 bases of the junction unmatched. This CDR3 comprises 17 residues. Data came from immunoSEQ multiplex PCR; TCRdb stores just in-frame clones and leaves some out. The sample holds about 95,000 clones; roughly 89% are singletons and the top ten take under 5.5%. The V and J genes are TRBV18 and TRBJ2-7, with TRBD1 matching 8 bases. This sequence originates from a man between 60 and 75 years old with COVID-19, enrolled during active disease. The material sequenced was peripheral blood. For the CDR3, the DNA is TGTGCCAGCTCACCCGGGACAGGAAAGGCCAAGGGGTACGAGCAGTACTTC. This encodes CASSPGTGKAKGYEQYF.